The 17 T cell receptor beta chains listed next were all sequenced from one sample in a study of T cell repertoires in cytomegalovirus infection. Using its own MiXCR run on the reads, TCRdb lists one record per CDR3 protein. This sample carries around 430,000 distinct CDR3 sequences, about 42% of them seen once, and the ten largest clones take 40% to 50%. For these TCRs, the target antigens are not known. The sample in question was cultured PBMCs, obtained from culture after CMV antigen stimulation. The receptors here all came from a human donor in good health (CMV status not recorded). Some clones in this sample may be carry-over from other donors' samples.

V and J are TRBV7-6 and TRBJ2-1; no firm D call. This CDR3 spans 12 amino acids. V shed 5 bases and J shed 8 bases, with 10 bases lying between them. Germline CDR1 reads SGHVS; CDR2 reads FNYEAQ. The CDR3 DNA sequence: TGTGCCAGCAGCCCCTTCGGCTATGAGCAGTTCTTC. Amino acid sequence: CASSPFGYEQFF.

This sequence joins TRBV6-1 and TRBJ1-5; D gene uncertain. V was cut by 4 bases and J by 6 bases, with 13 bases left in between. The CDR3 is 14 amino acids. Germline-derived CDR1 and CDR2 are MNHNS and SASEGT. The CDR3 coding sequence is TGTGCCAGCAGTGGAAGGCGCCACGCTCAGCCCCAGCATTTT. This codes for CASSGRRHAQPQHF.

The J gene is TRBJ1-3, the V gene TRBV7-2; D is uncertain. The CDR3 runs to 14 residues. CDR1 and CDR2 (germline): SGHTA, FQGNSA. Between the trimmed V and J ends, which lost 2 bases and 2 bases, there was a span of 7 bases. CDR3 nucleotides: TGTGCCAGCAGCTTAAAGTTACCTGGAAACACCATATATTTT. Translated, it gives CASSLKLPGNTIYF.

This rearrangement joins TRBV18 to TRBJ1-2, with D possibly matching TRBD1 (6 bases). CDR3 length: 14 residues. V lost 2 bases and J lost 6, with 13 bases in between. Germline V gene lookup returns CDR1 KGHSH and CDR2 LQKENI. The CDR3 nucleotides are TGTGCCAGCTCACCATCCGGGGGCTATCATGGCTACACCTTC. Translated: CASSPSGGYHGYTF.

This clonotype has only one observation. The junction departs from germline at one end; a sequencing error may be responsible. This sequence joins TRBV7-8 and TRBJ2-5; no clear D gene. CDR3 length equals 13 residues. Germline V CDR1 and CDR2: SGHVS, FQNEAQ. The CDR3 protein is CAISPSVVETQYF. The CDR3 region has the DNA TGTGCCATCAGCCCCAGTGTGGTGGAGACCCAGTACTTC.

The V call is TRBV25-1, the J call TRBJ1-6; D uncertain. This CDR3 is 16 amino acids long. CDR1 is MGHDK and CDR2 is SYGVNS in the germline V gene. With 8 bases removed from V and 5 bases from J, the gap between germline ends came to 19 bases. The CDR3 protein is CASGSGIRLNNSPLHF. The CDR3 coding sequence is TGTGCCAGCGGGAGTGGCATCAGGCTGAATAATTCACCCCTCCACTTT.

The chain couples TRBV7-2 to TRBJ2-7; D remains ambiguous. Per germline, CDR1 SGHTA and CDR2 FQGNSA. This CDR3 is built from 15 residues. V dropped 1 base and J dropped 0 bases, with 10 bases sitting between them. Written as DNA, the CDR3 is TGTGCCAGCAGCTTAGTAGGACCTCACTCCTACGAGCAGTACTTC. This sequence encodes CASSLVGPHSYEQYF. The entire variable domain, with the rest obtained from reference TRBV7-2 and TRBJ2-7, is as follows: GAGVSQSPSNKVTEKGKDVELRCDPISGHTALYWYRQSLGQGLEFLIYFQGNSAPDKSGLPSDRFSAERTGGSVSTLTIQRTQQEDSAVYLCASSLVGPHSYEQYFGPGTRLTVT.

This clonotype was seen once. The CDR3: CASSLSPPSIRGTEAFF. DNA of the CDR3: TGTGCCAGCAGCTTATCGCCCCCTTCGATCCGGGGCACTGAAGCTTTCTTT. The chain carries TRBV7-6 and TRBJ1-1; D unresolved. The germline V and J ends were trimmed by 2 bases and 4 bases, with 20 bases remaining between them. Germline assignment: CDR1 SGHVS and CDR2 FNYEAQ. This CDR3 spans 17 amino acids.

This clonotype was counted only a few times. The V gene is TRBV6-1, the J gene TRBJ2-1; the match to TRBD2 covers 12 bases. J gave up 3 bases and V 9 bases, and 12 bases lay outside the gene matches. Per germline, CDR1 MNHNS and CDR2 SASEGT. This CDR3 has 17 amino acids. This chain's CDR3 is CARKPWTSGISYNEQFF. In nucleotides, the CDR3 is TGTGCCAGGAAACCGTGGACTAGCGGGATCAGCTACAATGAGCAGTTCTTC.

The chain couples TRBV7-6 to TRBJ2-1; 7 bases fit TRBD2. After removal of 4 bases from V and 6 bases from J, the junction contained 9 bases not matched to a gene. The CDR3 loop spans 15 amino acids. Germline V gene lookup returns CDR1 SGHVS and CDR2 FNYEAQ. The CDR3 reads CASSSGGSFGNEQFF. The CDR3 nucleotides read TGTGCCAGCAGCTCCGGGGGGAGTTTCGGCAATGAGCAGTTCTTC. The full variable domain, with the rest looked up from reference TRBV7-6 and TRBJ2-1, is GAGVSQSPRYKVTKRGQDVALRCDPISGHVSLYWYRQALGQGPEFLTYFNYEAQQDKSGLPNDRFSAERPEGSISTLTIQRTEQRDSAMYRCASSSGGSFGNEQFFGPGTRLTVL.

This rearrangement joins TRBV2 to TRBJ1-1; D is unresolved. The germline gives CDR1 SNHLY, CDR2 FYNNEI. The CDR3 has 12 residues. The germline V and J ends were trimmed by 3 bases and 3 bases, with 5 bases remaining between them. CDR3 coding DNA: TGTGCCAGCAGTGACCCAGACACTGAAGCTTTCTTT. It yields the protein CASSDPDTEAFF.

The CDR3 protein is CATSTSGSYNEQFF. The CDR3 nucleotides read TGTGCCACCAGCACTAGCGGGTCCTACAATGAGCAGTTCTTC. The chain couples TRBV24-1 to TRBJ2-1; 9 bases line up with TRBD2. V was pared by 7 bases and J by 1 base, with 1 base of the junction left unmatched. Germline values: CDR1 KGHDR, CDR2 SFDVKD. This CDR3 is built from 14 residues.

The chain employs TRBV12-3 or TRBV12-4 and TRBJ1-2; TRBD1 might be the D (6 bases). V lost 6 bases and J lost 3, with 11 bases in between. CDR3 length: 13 amino acids. CDR3 loop: CASRTGQYYGYTF. Written as DNA, the CDR3 is TGTGCCAGCAGGACAGGACAGTACTATGGCTACACCTTC.

This clonotype was counted only a few times. The chain joins TRBV7-6 to TRBJ1-4; D is perhaps TRBD1 (5 bases). V was cut by 1 base and J by 5 bases, with 11 bases left in between. Germline CDR1 and CDR2: SGHVS and FNYEAQ. The CDR3 is 15 amino acids. CDR3: CASSLGQLTNEKLFF. As DNA, the CDR3 is TGTGCCAGCAGCTTAGGACAGTTGACCAATGAAAAACTGTTTTTT.

V gene TRBV12-3 or TRBV12-4 combines with J gene TRBJ2-5; 11 bases agree with TRBD2. The V gene end was trimmed by 5 bases and the J gene end by 0 bases; junction bases not matched to a gene: 17. The CDR3 length is 20 residues. The CDR3 region has the DNA TGTGCCAGCAGTCCCATCTTTGGTCTAGCGGGGGGCCAGTACCAAGAGACCCAGTACTTC. Its translation: CASSPIFGLAGGQYQETQYF.

The CDR3 loop is CASSLRTDSGNTIYF. The CDR3 coding sequence is TGTGCCAGCAGTTTAAGGACGGACTCTGGAAACACCATATATTTT. The V and J genes are TRBV12-3 or TRBV12-4 and TRBJ1-3; D ambiguous. V was shortened by 2 bases and J by 0 bases, with 8 bases between the two germline ends. This CDR3 is 15 amino acids long.

This clonotype has only one observation. The chain employs TRBV20-1 and TRBJ2-1; 8 nucleotides match TRBD2. This CDR3 has 16 residues. Trimming removed 1 base from V and 0 bases from J; junction bases left unmatched: 5. Germline V gene data show CDR1 as DFQATT and CDR2 as SNEGSKA (reference sequence). The CDR3 sequence: CSARAGSGSSYNEQFF. The CDR3 DNA is TGCAGTGCTAGAGCGGGCAGCGGGAGCTCCTACAATGAGCAGTTCTTC.